The 17 T cell receptor beta chains given below trace back to one sample, sequenced in a study of T cell responses to AZD1222 COVID-19 vaccine listed by TCRdb under 2021. This specimen's time point label, interpreted: about 28 days (+/-7) after the second vaccine dose. The library was made by the immunoSEQ multiplex PCR assay. Here the immuneACCESS table is served through TCRdb, limited to in-frame sequences with V and J called. Missing clones are a known gap in these copies; in checked studies unresolved V genes cover under half, and the rest lacks a known reason. The sample table records around 150,000 clones; just over 90% of these occur just once. The ten largest make up under 1.5% of the sample. The sample in question was peripheral blood, obtained 28 days after the second AZD1222 dose. These receptors were obtained from an adult who received the AZD1222 COVID-19 vaccine.

The count of this clone is one. The chain joins TRBV24-1 to TRBJ1-5; TRBD1 aligns across 7 bases. The V and J ends lost 4 bases and 1 base, in that order; junction bases with no gene match: 3. Germline loops: CDR1 KGHDR, CDR2 SFDVKD. This CDR3 region has 15 residues. The DNA for the CDR3 is TGTGCCACCAGTGACCCGGGACAGAGCAATCAGCCCCAGCATTTT. It specifies CATSDPGQSNQPQHF.

V is TRBV9 and J is TRBJ2-3; 9 positions match TRBD2. The CDR3 consists of 14 residues. The germline CDR1 and CDR2 sequences are SGDLS and YYNGEE. V shed 2 bases, J shed 6 bases, and the junction held 4 bases outside the gene matches. The CDR3 region is CASSVGGGEDTQYF. CDR3 coding DNA: TGTGCCAGCAGCGTCGGCGGGGGGGAGGATACGCAGTATTTT.

This sequence joins TRBV5-1 and TRBJ1-1; D remains unclear. The CDR3 is 15 amino acids. The V and J ends lost 2 bases and 4 bases respectively, with 15 bases between them. Germline CDR1 reads SGHRS; CDR2 reads YFSETQ. The CDR3 loop reads CASSFFGDGATEAFF. CDR3 in DNA: TGCGCCAGCAGCTTTTTTGGGGATGGAGCCACTGAAGCTTTCTTT.

The chain links TRBV15 to TRBJ2-5, with 7 bases aligning to TRBD2. Germline-derived CDR1 and CDR2 are LNHNV and YYDKDF (reference sequence). CDR3 size: 15 residues. Trimming took 4 bases from V and 5 from J; bases not matched to a gene: 10. CDR3 residues: CATSNTPDGRETQYF. As DNA, the CDR3 is TGTGCCACCAGCAACACGCCTGACGGGAGGGAGACCCAGTACTTC.

The V gene is TRBV6-2 or TRBV6-3, the J gene TRBJ1-2; 9 bases map to TRBD1. Germline V gene sequence: CDR1 MNHEY, CDR2 SVGEGT. V was pared by 3 bases and J by 6 bases, with 8 bases of the junction left unmatched. This CDR3 comprises 15 residues. The CDR3 reads CASSYVRQGEDGYTF. The CDR3 bases are TGTGCCAGCAGTTATGTCCGACAGGGGGAGGATGGCTACACCTTC.

This clone came up once. The chain joins TRBV7-7 to TRBJ2-2, with D perhaps TRBD1 or TRBD2 (6 bases each). Trimming pared 7 bases from V and 6 bases from J, leaving 18 bases between. The germline V gene has CDR1 SSHAT and CDR2 FNYEAQ (reference sequence). CDR3 length equals 15 residues. CDR3 coding DNA: TGTGCCAGCAACCCCCTAGCCGGGGGCGCCGGGGAGCTGTTTTTT. It is translated as CASNPLAGGAGELFF.

The chain combines TRBV12-3 or TRBV12-4 with TRBJ2-5; maybe TRBD2 (6 bases). V shed 7 bases and J shed 7 bases, with 16 bases lying between them. The CDR3 has 13 amino acids. The DNA of the CDR3 is TGTGCCAGCACTGGGCTGCGGGACGGGACCCAGTACTTC. Translated, it gives CASTGLRDGTQYF.

The chain combines TRBV27 with TRBJ2-1; TRBD1 aligns across 7 bases. The CDR3 sequence is 16 residues long. The ends lost 4 bases at V and 0 bases at J; junction bases unmatched: 6. Germline CDR1 and CDR2: MNHEY and SMNVEV (reference sequence). CDR3 DNA sequence: TGTGCCAGCAGTTCCCCCAGGGGGAGCTCCTACAATGAGCAGTTCTTC. Residues: CASSSPRGSSYNEQFF.

This clone was observed once. The chain is built from TRBV7-2 and TRBJ2-5, with D possibly TRBD2 on 6 matching bases. From germline, CDR1 is SGHTA and CDR2 FQGNSA. The CDR3 consists of 14 residues. Trimming stripped 5 bases from V and 5 bases from J, with 15 bases between. The CDR3 is CASSQSGLGETQYF. The DNA for the CDR3 is TGTGCCAGCAGCCAATCGGGACTGGGGGAGACCCAGTACTTC.

The V call is TRBV7-8, the J call TRBJ1-2, with TRBD1 matching 10 bases. The germline V gene has CDR1 SGHVS and CDR2 FQNEAQ. The CDR3 totals 13 residues. Trimming cost V 5 bases and J 7 bases; bases outside gene matches: 4. The CDR3 loop reads CASSPRTGGGYTF. DNA of the CDR3: TGTGCCAGCAGCCCAAGGACAGGGGGTGGCTACACCTTC.

Here the CDR3 reads CSATGVVGYTF. The CDR3 region has the DNA TGCAGTGCTACAGGAGTGGTTGGCTACACCTTC. This chain links TRBV20-1 with TRBJ1-2; D gene uncertain. CDR3 length: 11 amino acids. The V end lost 4 bases, the J end lost 7 bases, and 10 bases lay between the germline ends. The germline V gene encodes CDR1 DFQATT and CDR2 SNEGSKA (reference sequence).

This rearrangement joins TRBV23-1 to TRBJ1-2; the match to TRBD1 covers 7 bases. TRBV23-1 is an ORF, and what it does is uncertain. The CDR3 has 17 amino acids. J lost 4 bases, V lost 4 bases, and 15 bases had no gene match. DNA for the CDR3: TGCGCCAGCAGTCCACGAAGGGGGCGCGGTTTCGGCTATGGCTACACCTTC. Its protein product is CASSPRRGRGFGYGYTF.

The J gene is TRBJ1-3, the V gene TRBV28; 9 bases are a match to TRBD1. The CDR3 has 12 residues. The germline CDR1 and CDR2 sequences are MDHEN and SYDVKM. After removal of 6 bases from V and 7 bases from J, the junction contained 1 base not matched to a gene. Here the CDR3 DNA reads TGTGCCAGCAGACAGGGGGCGAACACCATATATTTT. Its translation: CASRQGANTIYF.

The chain joins TRBV5-4 to TRBJ2-3; D is unclear. The CDR3 totals 15 residues. Trimming stripped 1 base from V and 10 bases from J, with 19 bases between. Germline V gives CDR1 SGHNT, CDR2 YYREEE (reference sequence). The CDR3 loop reads CASSLSVGLTVAQYF. The CDR3 DNA sequence: TGTGCCAGCAGCTTGTCGGTTGGTCTTACCGTCGCGCAGTATTTT.

The rearrangement links TRBV7-2 to TRBJ1-2; tentative D call: TRBD1 (5 bases). The CDR3 totals 14 residues. Germline lookup yields CDR1 SGHTA and CDR2 FQGNSA. Trimming left V 1 base short and J 13 bases short, with 19 bases between. The CDR3 loop reads CASSLVRAQGAITF. In nucleotides, the CDR3 is TGTGCCAGCAGCTTAGTCAGGGCCCAGGGAGCTATCACCTTC.

The V and J genes are TRBV7-2 and TRBJ1-1, with 7 bases fitting TRBD1. Trimming cost V 6 bases and J 4 bases; bases outside gene matches: 5. CDR1 is SGHTA and CDR2 is FQGNSA in the germline V gene. The CDR3 is 13 amino acids. CDR3 bases: TGTGCCAGCAGACCCCGACAGGGCACTGAAGCTTTCTTT. It yields the protein CASRPRQGTEAFF.

The rearrangement links TRBV28 to TRBJ1-5; D is undetermined. The CDR3 extends over 13 amino acids. Germline V lookup: CDR1 MDHEN, CDR2 SYDVKM. With 3 bases removed from V and 5 bases from J, the gap between germline ends came to 8 bases. The CDR3 protein is CASSFPGHQPQHF. The CDR3 region has the DNA TGTGCCAGCAGTTTTCCAGGCCATCAGCCCCAGCATTTT. The full variable domain, in which reference TRBV28 and TRBJ1-5 provide the parts outside the CDR3, is DVKVTQSSRYLVKRTGEKVFLECVQDMDHENMFWYRQDPGLGLRLIYFSYDVKMKEKGDIPEGYSVSREKKERFSLILESASTNQTSMYLCASSFPGHQPQHFGDGTRLSIL.